This TCR beta chain was obtained from a study of cytomegalovirus exposure and HLA in healthy donors. In the PCR, 60 Vbeta and 13 Jbeta primers were used. In the authors' methods: Approximately 11 million of about 88 million unique TCR beta chains were shared, per a later count. Method: immunoSEQ multiplex PCR; TCRdb's copy keeps in-frame clones and lacks some. V and J calls and clone size are copied from that table; D and trimming were computed from the DNA. In total, the table holds about 20,000 clones. This CDR3 region has 14 residues. J was trimmed by 7 bases and V by 4 bases; bases with no gene match: 4. Germline V gene lookup returns CDR1 PRHDT and CDR2 FYEKMQ (reference sequence).

The specimen sequenced was PBMCs. J is TRBJ1-2 and V is TRBV13, with 12 bases fitting TRBD1. The sequence derives from a man aged 55 to 70 in good health and CMV-seropositive. The CDR3 is CASSSGTGGRGYTF. The CDR3 DNA reads TGTGCCAGCAGCTCAGGGACAGGGGGCCGTGGCTACACCTTC.